This TCR beta chain appears in the sequencing data of a study of blood T cell repertoires in COVID-19. Across the study: Samples came from the United States, Italy and Spain, spanning acute and convalescent COVID-19. T cells, B-cell-depleted T cells, or PBMCs provided the cDNA or gDNA that served as material.

In the study's own analysis: It was from reference gene primer amplification that nucleated cell counts were estimated. The protocol was immunoSEQ multiplex PCR, while the TCRdb copy is restricted to in-frame clones and leaves out a portion. V, J and clone size were drawn from that table, and D and trimming were deduced from the DNA. Of 120,000 to 150,000 clones listed, more than 70% are singletons. The CDR3 totals 15 residues. From germline, CDR1 is SGHTA and CDR2 FQGNSA. With V trimmed by 2 bases and J by 1 base, 2 bases remained unmatched. This receptor was obtained from a man aged 45 to 65 with active or convalescent COVID-19. The sample comprised peripheral blood. The J gene is TRBJ2-7, the V gene TRBV7-2, with TRBD2 matching over 10 bases. The CDR3 DNA follows: TGTGCCAGCAGCTTACCTAGCGGGAGATCCTACGAGCAGTACTTC. Translating it yields CASSLPSGRSYEQYF.